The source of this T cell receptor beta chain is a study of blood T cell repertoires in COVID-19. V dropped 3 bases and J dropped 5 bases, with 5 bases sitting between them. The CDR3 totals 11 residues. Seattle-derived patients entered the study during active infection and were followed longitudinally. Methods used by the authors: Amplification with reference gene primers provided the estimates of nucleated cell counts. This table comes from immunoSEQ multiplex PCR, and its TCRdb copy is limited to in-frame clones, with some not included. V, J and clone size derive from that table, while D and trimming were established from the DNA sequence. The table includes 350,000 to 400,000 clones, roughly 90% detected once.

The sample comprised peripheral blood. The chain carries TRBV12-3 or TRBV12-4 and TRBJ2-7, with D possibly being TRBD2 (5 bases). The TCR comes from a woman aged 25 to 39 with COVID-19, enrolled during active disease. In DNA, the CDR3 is TGTGCCAGCAGTTTGCGGGACGAGCAGTACTTC. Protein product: CASSLRDEQYF.